Shown below are 14 T cell receptor beta chains from a single sample sequenced in a study of beta chain features in type 1 diabetes. All of the isolated RNA was reverse transcribed, so expressed TCRB transcripts were sequenced. Assay used: immunoSEQ multiplex PCR; TCRdb lists only in-frame clones, some missing. The repertoire holds 130,000 to 150,000 clones, with under 60% as singletons. The sample taken for sequencing was Tregs from blood. The origin of the receptors is a man between 18 and 35 years old in good health.

This sequence joins TRBV23-1 and TRBJ1-2; D is undetermined. TRBV23-1 is annotated as an ORF whose role is uncertain. Trimming took off 1 base at V and 4 bases at J, with 16 bases between the two ends. This CDR3 spans 16 amino acids. CDR3 sequence (DNA): TGCGCCAGCAGTCAATGTGGAGGAAACGGACTCTATGGCTACACCTTC. As protein: CASSQCGGNGLYGYTF.

Only a few counts were recorded for this clone. The chain recombines TRBV7-8 with TRBJ1-5; D not resolved. The length of the CDR3 is 13 residues. V lost 4 bases, J lost 4 bases, and 8 bases lay in between. The germline CDR1 and CDR2 sequences are SGHVS and FQNEAQ. The CDR3 loop reads CASSYSGNQPQHF. Here the CDR3 DNA reads TGTGCCAGCAGCTACTCGGGGAATCAGCCCCAGCATTTT.

This clone was counted between two and nine times. The chain couples TRBV7-3 to TRBJ2-2; the D is unclear. V lost 5 bases and J lost 4, with 8 bases in between. The CDR3 length is 13 residues. The germline gives CDR1 SGHTA, CDR2 FQGTGA. In DNA, the CDR3 is TGTGCCAGCAGCCCCCGTCTCACCGGGGAGCTGTTTTTT. Protein sequence: CASSPRLTGELFF. Together with reference TRBV7-3 and TRBJ2-2, the CDR3 gives the full variable domain: GAGVSQTPSNKVTEKGKYVELRCDPISGHTALYWYRQSLGQGPEFLIYFQGTGAADDSGLPNDRFFAVRPEGSVSTLKIQRTERGDSAVYLCASSPRLTGELFFGEGSRLTVL.

V is TRBV9 and J is TRBJ2-3; D uncertain. Looked up from germline, CDR1 is SGDLS and CDR2 is YYNGEE. The germline V and J ends were trimmed by 2 bases and 3 bases, with 4 bases remaining between them. There are 12 residues in the CDR3. This chain's CDR3 is CASSVTTDTQYF. CDR3 nucleotide sequence: TGTGCCAGCAGCGTGACTACAGATACGCAGTATTTT.

V and J are TRBV29-1 and TRBJ1-1; 10 nucleotides agree with TRBD1. Germline lookup yields CDR1 SQVTM and CDR2 ANQGSEA. V trimming: 5 bases; J trimming: 5 bases; junction bases outside the gene matches: 5. The CDR3 length is 13 residues. The CDR3 sequence is CSVRTGGRTEAFF. The CDR3 region has the DNA TGCAGCGTTAGGACAGGGGGAAGGACTGAAGCTTTCTTT.

The chain joins TRBV7-2 to TRBJ2-3, with 8 bases identical to TRBD2. Germline trimming cut 1 base from V and 6 bases from J; bases unmatched to any gene: 9. Germline lookup yields CDR1 SGHTA and CDR2 FQGNSA. This CDR3 region has 16 residues. Here the CDR3 DNA reads TGTGCCAGCAGCTTAGTGGCGGGAGGCGGCAGGGATACGCAGTATTTT. This translates into CASSLVAGGGRDTQYF.

This rearrangement joins TRBV7-8 to TRBJ2-4; TRBD2 is a possible D gene (5 bases). The germline CDR1 and CDR2 sequences are SGHVS and FQNEAQ. Trimming cost V 1 base and J 2 bases, with 15 bases left between them. This CDR3 has 17 residues. CDR3 sequence reads: CASSLVFGGPTKNIQYF. In DNA, the CDR3 is TGTGCCAGCAGCTTAGTCTTCGGAGGACCCACCAAAAACATTCAGTACTTC.

This clone was counted between two and nine times. The chain links TRBV29-1 to TRBJ2-2; the D is unclear. The CDR3 covers 11 residues. The V gene lost 4 bases and the J gene lost 6 bases, with 6 bases spanning the gap. Germline loops: CDR1 SQVTM, CDR2 ANQGSEA. Here the CDR3 DNA reads TGCAGCGTTGGCGGTTCCGGGGAGCTGTTTTTT. It translates to CSVGGSGELFF.

Only a few counts were recorded for this clone. The chain is built from TRBV18 and TRBJ2-7; 7 bases match TRBD2. This CDR3 region has 14 residues. With V trimmed by 6 bases and J by 5 bases, 10 bases remained unmatched. The germline V gene encodes CDR1 KGHSH and CDR2 LQKENI. As DNA, the CDR3 is TGTGCCAGCTCCCCAAGAACTAGCGAGAACGAGCAGTACTTC. It specifies CASSPRTSENEQYF.

This clone was observed a few times. V usage is TRBV6-5 and J usage is TRBJ2-5; a possible D gene is TRBD1 (5 bases). Germline V gene data show CDR1 as MNHEY and CDR2 as SVGAGI. This CDR3 is 16 amino acids long. The V end lost 2 bases, the J end lost 6 bases, and 19 bases lay between the germline ends. The CDR3 is CASSYGSQGLTKTQYF. Written as DNA, the CDR3 is TGTGCCAGCAGTTACGGTAGTCAGGGCCTCACCAAGACCCAGTACTTC.

The J gene is TRBJ2-7, the V gene TRBV27; TRBD1 might be the D (7 bases). CDR3 size: 15 residues. Trimming cost V 5 bases and J 6 bases, with 20 bases left between them. The germline gives CDR1 MNHEY, CDR2 SMNVEV (reference sequence). CDR3 residues: CASSHGGTASREQYF. The CDR3 coding sequence is TGTGCCAGCAGTCACGGAGGGACAGCCTCCCGCGAGCAGTACTTC.

A few counts support this clone. The V call is TRBV28, the J call TRBJ1-5; D is possibly TRBD1 (6 bases). This CDR3 has 14 amino acids. Between the trimmed V and J ends, which lost 8 bases and 3 bases, there was a span of 14 bases. The germline V gene encodes CDR1 MDHEN and CDR2 SYDVKM. CDR3 in DNA: TGTGCCAGCGGCCGTACAGGGAACAATCAGCCCCAGCATTTT. Protein product: CASGRTGNNQPQHF. The variable domain in full, completed from reference TRBV28 and TRBJ1-5, reads DVKVTQSSRYLVKRTGEKVFLECVQDMDHENMFWYRQDPGLGLRLIYFSYDVKMKEKGDIPEGYSVSREKKERFSLILESASTNQTSMYLCASGRTGNNQPQHFGDGTRLSIL.

This sequence joins TRBV7-9 and TRBJ2-5; 7 bases fit TRBD1. In germline, CDR1 is SEHNR, CDR2 FQNEAQ (reference sequence). After removal of 2 bases from V and 1 base from J, the junction contained 13 bases not matched to a gene. This CDR3 contains 18 residues. The CDR3 protein is CASSLRGRQGGAQETQYF. The CDR3 DNA sequence: TGTGCCAGCAGCTTAAGAGGACGACAGGGTGGGGCCCAAGAGACCCAGTACTTC.

The V and J genes are TRBV5-6 and TRBJ2-1; 8 bases agree with TRBD2. V lost 1 base, J lost 8 bases, and 2 bases stayed unmatched. Germline V lookup: CDR1 SGHDT, CDR2 YYEEEE. This CDR3 region has 13 residues. CDR3 loop: CASSLRGGDEQFF. The DNA of the CDR3 is TGTGCCAGCAGCTTGCGGGGGGGGGATGAGCAGTTCTTC.